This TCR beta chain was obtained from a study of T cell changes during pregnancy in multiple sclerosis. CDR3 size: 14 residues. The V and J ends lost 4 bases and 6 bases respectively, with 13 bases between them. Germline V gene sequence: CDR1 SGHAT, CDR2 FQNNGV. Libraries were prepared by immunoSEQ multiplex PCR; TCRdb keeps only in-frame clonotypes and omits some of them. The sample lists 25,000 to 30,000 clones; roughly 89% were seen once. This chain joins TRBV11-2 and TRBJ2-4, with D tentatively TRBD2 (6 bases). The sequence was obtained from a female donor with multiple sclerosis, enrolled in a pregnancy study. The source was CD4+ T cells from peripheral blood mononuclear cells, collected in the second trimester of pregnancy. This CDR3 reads CASSSRNGGNIQYF. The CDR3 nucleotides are TGTGCCAGCAGCTCCCGGAACGGGGGAAACATTCAGTACTTC.